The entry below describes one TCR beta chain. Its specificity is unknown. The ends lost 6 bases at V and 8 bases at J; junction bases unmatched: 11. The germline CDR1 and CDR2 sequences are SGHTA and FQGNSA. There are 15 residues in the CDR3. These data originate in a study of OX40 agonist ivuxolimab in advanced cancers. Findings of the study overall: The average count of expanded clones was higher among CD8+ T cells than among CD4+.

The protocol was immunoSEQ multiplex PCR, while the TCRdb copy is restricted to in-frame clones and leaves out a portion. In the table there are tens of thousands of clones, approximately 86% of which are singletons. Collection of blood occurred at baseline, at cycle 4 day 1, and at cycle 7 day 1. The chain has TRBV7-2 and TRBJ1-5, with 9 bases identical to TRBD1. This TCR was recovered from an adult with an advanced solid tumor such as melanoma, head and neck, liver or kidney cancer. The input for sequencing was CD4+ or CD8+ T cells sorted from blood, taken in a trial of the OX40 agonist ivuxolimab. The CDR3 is CASRAGTGKGEPQHF. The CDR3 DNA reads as TGTGCCAGCAGGGCCGGGACAGGGAAGGGAGAGCCCCAGCATTTT.